A single sample is the source of the 21 T cell receptor beta chains below, sequenced in a study of brain metastases from non-small cell lung cancer. Clones were sequenced by immunoSEQ multiplex PCR, and TCRdb holds only the in-frame ones, with some missing. The table records about 2,600 clones, roughly 80% of them present only once. Sequencing used tissue from a brain metastasis. These receptors were taken from a donor at least 40 years old with non-small cell lung cancer.

This clone was counted a single time. The rearrangement uses TRBV28 and TRBJ1-5; TRBD1 is a possible D gene (6 bases). The CDR3 totals 15 residues. Germline V gene sequence: CDR1 MDHEN, CDR2 SYDVKM. V dropped 5 bases and J dropped 5 bases, with 16 bases sitting between them. CDR3 protein: CASSPPTGFHQPQHF. The CDR3 bases are TGTGCCAGCAGTCCCCCGACAGGTTTCCATCAGCCCCAGCATTTT.

This chain links TRBV6-2 or TRBV6-3 with TRBJ2-7; D may be TRBD2 (6 bases). The CDR3 contains 13 residues. V lost 6 bases to trimming and J lost 6 bases, with 15 bases between them. Germline CDR1 MNHEY, CDR2 SVGEGT. The CDR3 spells CASSLASGLEQYF. The CDR3 DNA sequence: TGTGCCAGCAGCCTAGCGAGCGGTCTCGAGCAGTACTTC.

The chain has TRBV7-9 and TRBJ2-2; either TRBD1 or TRBD2 may supply D (5 bases each). V lost 5 bases, J lost 6 bases, and 7 bases lay in between. The CDR3 covers 12 residues. From germline, CDR1 is SEHNR and CDR2 FQNEAQ (reference sequence). The CDR3 sequence is CASSGGSGELFF. Written as DNA, the CDR3 is TGTGCCAGCAGCGGGGGATCCGGGGAGCTGTTTTTT.

The V call is TRBV29-1, the J call TRBJ2-5; TRBD1 matches 9 bases. CDR3 length equals 14 residues. From germline, CDR1 is SQVTM and CDR2 ANQGSEA. With V trimmed by 6 bases and J by 6 bases, 11 bases remained unmatched. CDR3 sequence: CSVGRGQGLKTQYF. CDR3 coding DNA: TGCAGCGTGGGGAGGGGACAGGGTCTGAAGACCCAGTACTTC.

The genes are TRBV9 and TRBJ2-3; 7 nucleotides align to TRBD1. Germline CDR1 SGDLS, CDR2 YYNGEE. Trimming at V came to 0 bases and at J to 2 bases, leaving 6 bases not matched to a gene. This CDR3 comprises 16 residues. In nucleotides, the CDR3 is TGTGCCAGCAGCGTAGAGGGGGCGGCCACCACAGATACGCAGTATTTT. Amino acids: CASSVEGAATTDTQYF.

As for this clone: The junction and the germline gene differ at one end; a read error may be behind it. The chain has TRBV27 and TRBJ1-5, with 7 bases matching TRBD1. Germline V gene sequence: CDR1 MNHEY, CDR2 SMNVEV (reference sequence). CDR3 length equals 15 residues. The CDR3 reads CASSLQGGRNQPQHF. The CDR3 DNA reads TGTGCCAGCAGTTTACAGGGGGGTCGCAATCAGCCTCAGCATTTT.

The chain has TRBV30 and TRBJ1-2, with D perhaps matching TRBD1 (5 bases). Germline V CDR1 and CDR2: GTSNPN, SVGIG (reference sequence). Trimming shortened V by 2 bases and J by 2 bases, and 24 bases separated the two germline ends. This CDR3 spans 18 amino acids. The CDR3 nucleotides are TGTGCCTGGAGTAAATCAGTAGTCAACGGGGGGTCAAACTATGGCTACACCTTC. Residues: CAWSKSVVNGGSNYGYTF.

The V and J genes are TRBV28 and TRBJ2-3; TRBD2 aligns across 7 bases. Per germline, CDR1 MDHEN and CDR2 SYDVKM. With V trimmed by 5 bases and J by 3 bases, 8 bases remained unmatched. The CDR3 runs to 15 residues. DNA of the CDR3: TGTGCCAGCAGTGCCCCTAGCGGCCTTACAGATACGCAGTATTTT. It translates to CASSAPSGLTDTQYF.

This clone showed up just a few times. V is TRBV7-9 and J is TRBJ2-3, with D unclear. The CDR3 contains 14 residues. Trimming cost V 4 bases and J 4 bases, with 12 bases left between them. Germline assignment: CDR1 SEHNR and CDR2 FQNEAQ (reference sequence). The CDR3 sequence: CASSSPDAADTQYF. The CDR3 DNA reads as TGTGCCAGCAGCTCTCCGGATGCGGCAGATACGCAGTATTTT.

The count of this clone is one. The chain is built from TRBV5-6 and TRBJ1-1; 7 nucleotides align to TRBD1. The junction had 4 bases not matched to a gene; V was cut back by 2 bases and J by 3 bases. This CDR3 is 14 amino acids long. Germline V gives CDR1 SGHDT, CDR2 YYEEEE. The CDR3 DNA is TGTGCCAGCAGCTTAGGAGACAGGGACACTGAAGCTTTCTTT. The encoded protein is CASSLGDRDTEAFF.

The chain is built from TRBV7-2 and TRBJ1-5; possibly TRBD1 for D (5 bases). The CDR3 runs 13 residues. Looked up from germline, CDR1 is SGHTA and CDR2 is FQGNSA. The V end was cut by 6 bases, the J end by 3 bases, with 9 bases between. CDR3 amino acids: CASSRDPNQPQHF. The CDR3 DNA sequence: TGTGCCAGCAGTCGGGACCCCAATCAGCCCCAGCATTTT. Variable domain in full (rest from reference TRBV7-2 and TRBJ1-5): GAGVSQSPSNKVTEKGKDVELRCDPISGHTALYWYRQSLGQGLEFLIYFQGNSAPDKSGLPSDRFSAERTGGSVSTLTIQRTQQEDSAVYLCASSRDPNQPQHFGDGTRLSIL.

V gene TRBV24-1 combines with J gene TRBJ2-5, with 11 bases aligning to TRBD2. CDR3 length: 15 residues. The V gene end was trimmed by 4 bases and the J gene end by 6 bases; junction bases not matched to a gene: 6. Germline values: CDR1 KGHDR, CDR2 SFDVKD. The CDR3 region has the DNA TGTGCCACCAGTGAGCCTACTAGCGGGGGTAAGACCCAGTACTTC. The encoded protein is CATSEPTSGGKTQYF.

This chain uses TRBV10-3 with TRBJ2-3; D unresolved. This CDR3 contains 15 residues. Germline-derived CDR1 and CDR2 are ENHRY and SYGVKD. V lost 6 bases, J lost 0 bases, and 13 bases lay in between. The CDR3 here is CAIRSEWLSTDTQYF. CDR3 coding DNA: TGTGCCATCAGAAGTGAGTGGCTCAGCACAGATACGCAGTATTTT.

The rearrangement links TRBV5-1 to TRBJ2-3; D gene ambiguous. The CDR3 runs to 14 residues. CDR1 and CDR2 from the germline V gene are SGHRS and YFSETQ. The ends were cut back, 0 bases at V and 5 bases at J, with 10 bases in the middle. The CDR3 spells CASSLGGSGDTQYF. CDR3 DNA sequence: TGCGCCAGCAGCTTGGGGGGATCTGGAGATACGCAGTATTTT.

The chain joins TRBV11-2 to TRBJ1-2, with no clear D. This CDR3 has 14 residues. From germline, CDR1 is SGHAT and CDR2 FQNNGV. V lost 7 bases and J 1 base, leaving 13 bases between the germline ends. The CDR3 loop is CASTPSGDNYGYTF. The CDR3 region has the DNA TGTGCCAGCACCCCTAGCGGGGATAACTATGGCTACACCTTC.

The genes are TRBV2 and TRBJ2-7; D is possibly TRBD1 (6 bases). The V end was cut by 6 bases, the J end by 0 bases, with 15 bases between. CDR1 is SNHLY, CDR2 FYNNEI, per germline. The CDR3 consists of 15 residues. CDR3 bases: TGTGCCAGCAGGCCACAGGGAGCCATCTCCTACGAGCAGTACTTC. It translates to CASRPQGAISYEQYF. The full variable domain, in which reference TRBV2 and TRBJ2-7 provide the parts outside the CDR3, is EPEVTQTPSHQVTQMGQEVILRCVPISNHLYFYWYRQILGQKVEFLVSFYNNEISEKSEIFDDQFSVERPDGSNFTLKIRSTKLEDSAMYFCASRPQGAISYEQYFGPGTRLTVT.

This chain joins TRBV28 and TRBJ1-2; maybe TRBD1 (6 bases). The germline gives CDR1 MDHEN, CDR2 SYDVKM. V was shortened by 10 bases and J by 10 bases, with 19 bases between the two germline ends. The CDR3 contains 12 residues. DNA of the CDR3: TGTGCCACCACAGCAGGGGCGGCTGACTACACCTTC. It translates to CATTAGAADYTF.

The chain joins TRBV14 to TRBJ2-7; no clear D. Germline V gene sequence: CDR1 SGHDN, CDR2 FVKESK. V gave up 2 bases and J gave up 2 bases, with 10 bases separating them. The CDR3 has 14 residues. The CDR3 DNA is TGTGCCAGCAGCCAATCATGGGCCGCCTACGAGCAGTACTTC. Encoded protein: CASSQSWAAYEQYF.

This clone was observed a few times. The chain carries TRBV20-1 and TRBJ2-1, with 8 positions matching TRBD1. Unmatched junction bases numbered 4, after V lost 2 bases and J lost 13 bases. The CDR3 has 11 amino acids. The germline V gene has CDR1 DFQATT and CDR2 SNEGSKA (reference sequence). The CDR3, as DNA: TGCAGTGCTAGATCCGGGACAGGTCAGTTCTTC. Residues: CSARSGTGQFF.

The genes are TRBV7-9 and TRBJ2-3, with D possibly matching TRBD2 (6 bases). The CDR3 is made up of 15 amino acids. Germline V gives CDR1 SEHNR, CDR2 FQNEAQ (reference sequence). The germline V and J ends were trimmed by 4 bases and 1 base, with 12 bases remaining between them. CDR3 in amino acids: CASSSPGGGTDTQYF. CDR3 DNA: TGTGCCAGCAGCTCCCCAGGCGGGGGCACAGATACGCAGTATTTT.

J is TRBJ2-3 and V is TRBV24-1; TRBD2 matches at 8 bases. V dropped 3 bases and J dropped 1; count of bases not matched to a gene: 5. The CDR3 sequence is 16 residues long. Per the germline V gene, CDR1 is KGHDR and CDR2 is SFDVKD. The CDR3 sequence is CATSDLAGSGTDTQYF. The CDR3 nucleotides read TGTGCCACCAGTGATCTAGCGGGTTCGGGCACAGATACGCAGTATTTT.